What follows are 20 T cell receptor beta chains derived from one specimen sequenced in a study of early T cells in non-severe SARS-CoV-2 infection. TCRdb called the 5' RACE reads again in MiXCR, with one record for every CDR3 protein. The table has around 84,000 distinct CDR3 sequences, 8% to 13% seen once. Sequenced here: whole blood, sampled at baseline. These receptors all come from an adult who was a healthcare worker with PCR-confirmed SARS-CoV-2 infection or an uninfected control (not recorded which).

The sample holds many counts of this clonotype. The chain joins TRBV11-2 to TRBJ2-7; D is possibly TRBD2 (5 bases). The CDR3 loop spans 15 amino acids. V lost 0 bases to trimming and J lost 2 bases, with 11 bases between them. Looked up from germline, CDR1 is SGHAT and CDR2 is FQNNGV. The CDR3 reads CASSLDGGLTYEQYF. The CDR3 nucleotides read TGTGCCAGCAGCTTAGATGGAGGCCTCACCTACGAGCAGTACTTC.

The gene calls are TRBV7-6 and TRBJ2-5; D gene ambiguous. The CDR3 contains 12 residues. The ends were cut back, 5 bases at V and 2 bases at J, with 6 bases in the middle. Germline loops: CDR1 SGHVS, CDR2 FNYEAQ. Written as DNA, the CDR3 is TGTGCCAGCAGCACTGTACAAGAGACCCAGTACTTC. Translated: CASSTVQETQYF.

This clonotype was seen repeatedly, ten times or more. V and J are TRBV10-2 and TRBJ2-1; 13 nucleotides agree with TRBD2. The junction had 6 bases not matched to a gene; V was cut back by 3 bases and J by 7 bases. The CDR3 totals 16 residues. Germline V CDR1 and CDR2: WSHSY, SAAADI. Here the CDR3 reads CASSDVLAGGKNEQFF. CDR3 coding DNA: TGCGCCAGCAGTGACGTACTAGCGGGAGGGAAGAATGAGCAGTTCTTC.

At least ten counts were recorded for this clonotype. The chain carries TRBV6-1 and TRBJ1-2, with 9 bases fitting TRBD1. Germline V CDR1 and CDR2: MNHNS, SASEGT. Germline trimming cut 3 bases from V and 4 bases from J; bases unmatched to any gene: 9. The CDR3 is made up of 16 amino acids. This CDR3 reads CASSDPTSTGGYGYTF. The CDR3 region has the DNA TGTGCCAGCAGTGACCCTACCTCGACAGGGGGCTATGGCTACACCTTC.

Ten or more counts support this clonotype. The chain's CDR3 is CASSLLDTEAFF. CDR3 nucleotides: TGTGCCAGCAGCTTACTGGACACTGAAGCTTTCTTT. The V gene is TRBV7-6, the J gene TRBJ1-1; D not certain. The length of the CDR3 is 12 residues. V was trimmed by 2 bases and J by 3 bases, leaving 4 bases between them. Germline CDR1 is SGHVS and CDR2 is FNYEAQ.

The sample holds many counts of this clonotype. V usage is TRBV2 and J usage is TRBJ1-1, with D tentatively TRBD1 (5 bases). The length of the CDR3 is 13 residues. Germline V gives CDR1 SNHLY, CDR2 FYNNEI. V lost 4 bases and J 1 base, leaving 7 bases between the germline ends. Written as DNA, the CDR3 is TGTGCCAGCAGTGCGGGACCGAACACTGAAGCTTTCTTT. Amino acid sequence: CASSAGPNTEAFF.

There are many counts of this clonotype. The J gene is TRBJ2-4, the V gene TRBV12-3 or TRBV12-4; TRBD1 matches at 8 bases. Trimming at V came to 3 bases and at J to 6 bases, leaving 7 bases not matched to a gene. This CDR3 comprises 15 residues. Here the CDR3 DNA reads TGTGCCAGCAGTTTTACCACAGGGGGACTAAACATTCAGTACTTC. This sequence encodes CASSFTTGGLNIQYF.

The chain's CDR3 is CASSFWGDEQYF. Written as DNA, the CDR3 is TGTGCCAGCAGTTTTTGGGGGGACGAGCAGTACTTC. The chain couples TRBV28 to TRBJ2-7; D is possibly TRBD2 (6 bases). V gave up 3 bases and J gave up 5 bases, with 8 bases separating them. Germline CDR1 is MDHEN and CDR2 is SYDVKM. The CDR3 length is 12 residues.

The chain is built from TRBV27 and TRBJ1-1; D possibly corresponds to TRBD1 (5 bases). Per the germline V gene, CDR1 is MNHEY and CDR2 is SMNVEV (reference sequence). There are 14 residues in the CDR3. V was cut by 5 bases and J by 6 bases, with 16 bases left in between. The DNA for the CDR3 is TGTGCCAGCAGTACCCGGGGACCCCGGCCTGAAGCTTTCTTT. Translation: CASSTRGPRPEAFF.

The chain employs TRBV25-1 and TRBJ1-4; 8 bases are a match to TRBD1. CDR1 MGHDK and CDR2 SYGVNS come from the germline V gene. This CDR3 region has 15 residues. Losses at the gene ends were 3 bases for V and 5 bases for J; bases not matched to a gene: 5. The CDR3 region is CASSEGRTGNEKLFF. The CDR3 DNA is TGTGCCAGCAGTGAGGGAAGGACAGGGAATGAAAAACTGTTTTTT.

This clonotype was counted ten times or more. The chain carries TRBV12-3 or TRBV12-4 and TRBJ2-5, with TRBD2 matching over 9 bases. V was clipped by 6 bases and J by 4 bases; unmatched bases: 6. The CDR3 consists of 14 residues. This CDR3 reads CASSIAGERETQYF. The CDR3 region has the DNA TGTGCCAGCAGCATAGCGGGAGAGCGAGAGACCCAGTACTTC.

The table lists this clonotype with a few counts. V and J are TRBV27 and TRBJ2-5; 8 bases fit TRBD1. Germline CDR1 reads MNHEY; CDR2 reads SMNVEV (reference sequence). With V trimmed by 5 bases and J by 7 bases, 9 bases remained unmatched. This CDR3 has 14 amino acids. The CDR3 DNA follows: TGTGCCAGCAGTCAGACTGGGACAGGCGGGACCCAGTACTTC. Encoded protein: CASSQTGTGGTQYF.

This clonotype was counted many times. The chain has TRBV5-1 and TRBJ1-1; possible D gene TRBD1, 6 bases. Germline CDR1 is SGHRS and CDR2 is YFSETQ. The CDR3 has 15 residues. V shed 0 bases and J shed 4 bases, with 13 bases lying between them. CDR3 residues: CASSLAGVGGTEAFF. The CDR3 DNA is TGCGCCAGCAGCTTGGCCGGGGTAGGGGGCACTGAAGCTTTCTTT.

The sample holds a few counts of this clonotype. This rearrangement joins TRBV20-1 to TRBJ2-7; TRBD2 aligns across 13 bases. CDR1 and CDR2 from the germline V gene are DFQATT and SNEGSKA (reference sequence). The ends lost 6 bases at V and 3 bases at J; junction bases unmatched: 14. This CDR3 comprises 17 residues. The CDR3 here is CSAGLAGPPYYNYEQYF. The CDR3 DNA reads as TGCAGTGCGGGACTAGCGGGACCGCCCTACTACAACTACGAGCAGTACTTC.

This clonotype was seen many times. V gene TRBV20-1 combines with J gene TRBJ1-5; D is unclear. Germline CDR1 and CDR2: DFQATT and SNEGSKA (reference sequence). Trimming took off 4 bases at V and 4 bases at J, with 14 bases between the two ends. The CDR3 covers 14 residues. The CDR3 is CSAIKGGRNQPQHF. The CDR3 DNA reads TGCAGTGCTATTAAGGGCGGAAGGAATCAGCCCCAGCATTTT.

The genes are TRBV4-1 and TRBJ2-3; D remains ambiguous. CDR1 and CDR2 from the germline V gene are MGHRA and YSYEKL. The ends were cut back, 4 bases at V and 0 bases at J, with 14 bases in the middle. This CDR3 has 16 amino acids. This CDR3 is CASSPLGTASTDTQYF. CDR3 DNA sequence: TGCGCCAGCAGCCCCCTAGGTACAGCCAGCACAGATACGCAGTATTTT.

This clonotype occurred many times. The chain recombines TRBV10-3 with TRBJ2-7; tentative D call: TRBD1 (6 bases). The CDR3 has 13 amino acids. Looked up from germline, CDR1 is ENHRY and CDR2 is SYGVKD. V was pared by 2 bases and J by 6 bases, with 11 bases between. The CDR3 nucleotides are TGTGCCATCAGTGAGAGGGGGTCGGGCGAGCAGTACTTC. This encodes CAISERGSGEQYF.

The J gene is TRBJ2-7, the V gene TRBV19; the match to TRBD1 covers 9 bases. From germline, CDR1 is LNHDA and CDR2 SQIVND (reference sequence). Germline trimming cut 9 bases from V and 3 bases from J; bases unmatched to any gene: 9. The CDR3 has 14 residues. The CDR3 reads CASGTGQGFYEQYF. CDR3 DNA: TGTGCCAGCGGGACGGGACAGGGTTTCTACGAGCAGTACTTC.

V gene TRBV10-3 combines with J gene TRBJ2-7, with 9 bases fitting TRBD2. Germline assignment: CDR1 ENHRY and CDR2 SYGVKD. V trimming: 4 bases; J trimming: 3 bases; junction bases outside the gene matches: 7. CDR3 length equals 15 residues. The CDR3 coding sequence is TGTGCCATCAGTGGGGGGACTAGCTACATCTACGAGCAGTACTTC. As protein: CAISGGTSYIYEQYF.

This clonotype was seen many times. The chain has TRBV28 and TRBJ1-4; no clear D. V was trimmed by 8 bases and J by 9 bases, leaving 22 bases between them. The CDR3 is 15 amino acids. The germline V gene has CDR1 MDHEN and CDR2 SYDVKM. Here the CDR3 DNA reads TGTGCCAGCGGCGAGTCCCAGGCCGGTGACCAAAAACTGTTTTTT. Translated: CASGESQAGDQKLFF.